Described below is a single T cell receptor (beta chain) sequence and its context. The antigen this receptor binds is unknown. From each donor, an approximately 2.5 ml peripheral blood sample was collected into PAXgene tubes and stored at -80 degrees C. Without T cell sorting, total RNA was isolated from whole blood using the PAXgene blood miRNA kit on an automated QIAcube. Peripheral blood from monozygotic twin pairs who were concordant or discordant for inflammatory bowel disease underwent deep TCRalpha and TCRbeta repertoire profiling using unique molecular barcoding. Smoking habits were recorded for all twin pairs, and each individual was classified as a current, former or never smoker. This entry is derived from a study of monozygotic twins with inflammatory bowel disease (dated 2019 in TCRdb). Broadly, across the study: The complete study included 28 monozygotic twin pairs: 19 IBD-discordant Danish pairs and nine German pairs, of which four were IBD-concordant and five were IBD-discordant. Within discordant pairs, disease-associated traits were sought mainly by comparing IBD patients with their genetically identical healthy co-twins. Each individual had, on average, about 151 000 unique TCRalpha sequences and 181 000 unique TCRbeta sequences available for analysis.

Libraries were constructed by 5' RACE. Each TCR library was prepared from about 4,000 ng of total RNA. For each sample, cDNA synthesis with SMARTScribe reverse transcriptase was split into eight separate reactions. During cDNA synthesis, unique molecular identifiers containing a 6-nucleotide sample barcode were introduced by template switching. Amplification of TCRalpha and TCRbeta cDNA involved two nested PCRs of 16 and 9 cycles, and each PCR was followed by bead purification. Before amplification, the cDNA was both treated with uracil DNA-glycosylase and purified with the QIAquick PCR purification kit. In the second PCR, Illumina TruSeq-compatible adapters and sample-specific barcodes were added. Library quality and concentration were assessed using TapeStation and Qubit, and about 5.2 ng of each library was pooled. Pooled libraries were sequenced on an Illumina HiSeq2500 single-index Rapid Run with 2 x 100 bp reads and custom sequencing primers. The original methods were these. UMI-based consensus assembly with MiGEC version 1.2.6 was used to correct PCR and sequencing errors. MiXCR version 2.1.1 handled V(D)J alignment, clonotype assembly and CDR3 extraction. Gene usage, clonotype sharing and MAIT/NKT TCR abundance were normalised by analysing the top 1000, 10 000 and 20 000 clonotypes per sample. Diversity was computed as the inverse Simpson index with the vegan R package after downsampling to 27 000 UMIs. Paired Mann-Whitney U tests were applied to discordant twin pairs, and Benjamini-Hochberg correction was used for multiple testing. TCRdb reprocessed the reads; each CDR3 protein sequence makes one entry, and DNA is unavailable. The V and J calls shown here were made by TCRdb, not taken from the authors' results. The sample has around 150,000 distinct CDR3 sequences on record. 2.8% of the sample belongs to the ten largest clones.

There are 15 amino acids in the CDR3, from cysteine to phenylalanine inclusive. Only the protein is on record. The germline V gene encodes CDR1 SGHRS and CDR2 YFSETQ. What the authors observed across the whole study: Different T cell subtypes could not be distinguished in the analysis. The results gave no support for a single strong signal or clonotype linked to IBD. Because patients received different immunosuppressive treatments, the repertoires may have picked up extra background noise and variability between individuals. Repertoire similarity did not differ between concordant and discordant twins, possibly due to limited statistical power. Fewer clonotypes were shared with other individuals by IBD patients than by healthy twins, most markedly in patients showing signs of disease activity. TCRbeta repertoire diversity, by inverse Simpson index, was decreased in IBD patients compared with their healthy co-twins.

This TCR derives from a human donor with ulcerative colitis or Crohn's disease, or a healthy co-twin of an affected twin (not recorded which). The chain is encoded by TRBV5-1 joined to TRBJ1-1; TCRdb selects TRBD1, and the lack of DNA leaves this call unchecked. Source material: blood. CDR3 reads: CASSLVQGGNTEAFF.